This T cell receptor (beta chain) was retrieved from a study of cytomegalovirus exposure and HLA in healthy donors. Findings of the study overall: On later analysis, the bulk of CMV-associated TCR beta chains appeared to be HLA-restricted.

The V segment lost 6 bases and the J segment 5 bases; nucleotides outside the gene matches: 10. The CDR3 totals 16 residues. On this clone itself: Its antigen is not identified.

The PCR had 60 Vbeta and 13 Jbeta primers. Some clones are missing from TCRdb's copy, which holds only in-frame ones; the method was immunoSEQ multiplex PCR. The sample table includes around 200,000 clones. Source material: PBMCs. The receptor was isolated from a woman in her twenties or thirties in good health and CMV-seropositive. The chain carries TRBV23-1 and TRBJ2-1, with 10 bases lining up with TRBD1. TRBV23-1 is designated an ORF whose function remains uncertain. The CDR3 region is CASSHTDRGPHNEQFF. The DNA of the CDR3 is TGCGCCAGCAGCCATACCGACAGGGGGCCTCACAATGAGCAGTTCTTC.